This TCR beta chain was recovered during a study of T-cell memory formation after mild COVID-19. The wider study: Largely, TCR clusters stayed within a single donor. Overall study results and limits: Researchers could not confirm that second-wave clones peaking on day 37 targeted SARS-CoV-2. Cross-reactive memory seemingly joined, as some responding clones were found in pre-infection memory. Clones shrinking between day 15 and 85 showed a balanced CD4/CD8 split, and those that grew later tilted toward CD4+.

The CDR3 length is 13 residues. The germline gives CDR1 DFQATT, CDR2 SNEGSKA (reference sequence). With 2 bases removed from V and 5 bases from J, the gap between germline ends came to 9 bases. TCRdb re-derived calls from the 5' RACE reads in MiXCR, one entry per CDR3 protein. The profile shows a few hundred thousand distinct CDR3 sequences, roughly 15% of them singletons. This clonotype was detected a few times. Its target is not known. The source material was PBMCs or a T cell subset sorted from them (not recorded which). The genes are TRBV20-1 and TRBJ2-2; D is undetermined. This clonotype was sampled from a man aged 18-30 years who had mild COVID-19 (a few samples of this study predate the infection). Cell type and time point are not known. The CDR3 nucleotides are TGCAGTGCTAGAAACCCCGGTACCGGGGAGCTGTTTTTT. Amino acids: CSARNPGTGELFF.